The rows below give T cell receptor beta chains drawn from one sample of a study of blood T cell repertoires in COVID-19. TCRdb keeps only in-frame clones here, not all; method: immunoSEQ multiplex PCR. Of over 250,000 clones listed, approximately 89% are singletons. The sample was peripheral blood. These receptor sequences come from a woman aged 55 to 70 with acute or convalescent COVID-19. Each CDR3 is given with its conserved first and last residue.

J gene: TRBJ1-6; V gene: TRBV7-2; CDR3 protein: CASSMGAYNSPLHF
J gene: TRBJ2-7; V gene: TRBV11-3; CDR3 protein: CASSLGSGEPRQYF
J gene: TRBJ2-7; V gene: TRBV19; CDR3 protein: CASSHLVPGQIYEQYF
J gene: TRBJ2-1; V gene: TRBV28; CDR3 protein: CASLFRDYNEQFF
J gene: TRBJ1-1; V gene: TRBV14; CDR3 protein: CASSPSGRTEAFF
J gene: TRBJ1-1; V gene: TRBV7-2; CDR3 protein: CASSSWTGGNTEAFF
J gene: TRBJ2-5; V gene: TRBV2; CDR3 protein: CASLSSLSTQYF
J gene: TRBJ2-2; V gene: TRBV11-2; CDR3 protein: CASSSRLAGAAGELFF
J gene: TRBJ1-3; V gene: TRBV7-3; CDR3 protein: CASSLTADSSGNTIYF
J gene: TRBJ2-5; V gene: TRBV3-1/TRBV3-2; CDR3 protein: CASSPSLGTQYF
J gene: TRBJ1-6; V gene: TRBV4-2; CDR3 protein: CASSQDVQGRNSPLHF
J gene: TRBJ2-7; V gene: TRBV5-1; CDR3 protein: CASSQGPPPSYEQYF
J gene: TRBJ1-2; V gene: TRBV28; CDR3 protein: CASSLSGSYGYTF
J gene: TRBJ2-1; V gene: TRBV7-2; CDR3 protein: CASSPGQGADEQFF
J gene: TRBJ1-3; V gene: TRBV9; CDR3 protein: CASSVGDIYGNTIYF
J gene: TRBJ2-4; V gene: TRBV12-3/TRBV12-4; CDR3 protein: CASRRTGTNIQYF
J gene: TRBJ1-2; V gene: TRBV28; CDR3 protein: CASSPGGAHGYTF
J gene: TRBJ2-1; V gene: TRBV6-1; CDR3 protein: CASSEDQRSYNEQFF
J gene: TRBJ1-2; V gene: TRBV27; CDR3 protein: CASSLSPSSNYGYTF
J gene: TRBJ1-5; V gene: TRBV28; CDR3 protein: CASSVGTEFQPQHF
J gene: TRBJ1-4; V gene: TRBV6-5; CDR3 protein: CASVLKDRGKEKLFF
J gene: TRBJ2-7; V gene: TRBV28; CDR3 protein: CASKKVAGGNYEQYF
J gene: TRBJ1-2; V gene: TRBV28; CDR3 protein: CASSLSGGFGYTF
J gene: TRBJ1-1; V gene: TRBV6-6; CDR3 protein: CASSSYPPGGTEAFF
J gene: TRBJ1-5; V gene: TRBV2; CDR3 protein: CASRAGPGRLSNQPQHF
J gene: TRBJ2-1; V gene: TRBV5-1; CDR3 protein: CASSLGAGSGNEQFF
J gene: TRBJ1-6; V gene: TRBV7-2; CDR3 protein: CASSPGGTGSYNSPLHF
J gene: TRBJ1-1; V gene: TRBV27; CDR3 protein: CASSVQGPNTEAFF
J gene: TRBJ1-3; V gene: TRBV30; CDR3 protein: CAWTRAGSSSGNTIYF
J gene: TRBJ1-5; V gene: TRBV4-3; CDR3 protein: CASSHDRENSNQPQHF
J gene: TRBJ2-1; V gene: TRBV11-2; CDR3 protein: CASSLAGTYNEQFF
J gene: TRBJ1-1; V gene: TRBV5-1; CDR3 protein: CASSLDQGSYTEAFF
J gene: TRBJ2-3; V gene: TRBV18; CDR3 protein: CASSPLAGGPSDTQYF